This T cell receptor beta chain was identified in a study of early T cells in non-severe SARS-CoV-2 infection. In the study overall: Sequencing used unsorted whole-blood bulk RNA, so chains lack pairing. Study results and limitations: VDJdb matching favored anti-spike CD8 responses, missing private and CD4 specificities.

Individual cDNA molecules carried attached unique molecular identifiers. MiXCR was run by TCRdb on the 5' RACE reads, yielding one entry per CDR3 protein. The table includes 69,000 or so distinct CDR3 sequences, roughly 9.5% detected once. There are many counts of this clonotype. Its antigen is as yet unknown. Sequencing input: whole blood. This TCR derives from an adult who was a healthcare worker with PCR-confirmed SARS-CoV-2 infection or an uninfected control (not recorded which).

Written as DNA, the CDR3 is TGTGCCAGCAGGGGCGGGAGACTGTTGTCCTACGAGCAGTACTTC. It codes for CASRGGRLLSYEQYF. The rearrangement joins TRBV12-3 or TRBV12-4 to TRBJ2-7; 7 bases are a match to TRBD2. The trim removed 6 bases at V and 1 base at J, leaving 9 bases unmatched. This CDR3 is built from 15 residues.